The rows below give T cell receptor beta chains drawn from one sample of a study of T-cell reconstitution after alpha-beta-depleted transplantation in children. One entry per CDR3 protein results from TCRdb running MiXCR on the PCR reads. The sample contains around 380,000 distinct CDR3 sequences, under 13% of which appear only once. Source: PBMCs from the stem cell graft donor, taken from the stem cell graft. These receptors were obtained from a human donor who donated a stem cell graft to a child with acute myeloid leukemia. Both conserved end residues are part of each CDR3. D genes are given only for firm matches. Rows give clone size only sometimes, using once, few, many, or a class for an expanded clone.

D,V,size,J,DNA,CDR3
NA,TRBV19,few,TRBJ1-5,TGTGCCAGTTTGGGTCCCCGGGGCACCCAGCATTTT,CASLGPRGTQHF
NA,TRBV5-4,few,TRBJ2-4,TGTGCCAGCAGCGGAACTAGTGCGCCAAACATTCAGTACTTC,CASSGTSAPNIQYF
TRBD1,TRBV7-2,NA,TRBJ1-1,TGTGCCAGCAGCTTGGACAGGTTTAGCACTGAAGCTTTCTTT,CASSLDRFSTEAFF
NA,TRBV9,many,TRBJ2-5,TGTGCCAGCAGTTCTCGGGACTCCCAAGAGACCCAGTACTTC,CASSSRDSQETQYF
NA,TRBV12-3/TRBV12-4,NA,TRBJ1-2,TGTGCCAGCAGTTTCGGGGCCTGGGGCTACACCTTC,CASSFGAWGYTF
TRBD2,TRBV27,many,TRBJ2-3,TGTGCCAGCAGGGCTAGCGGGACAGCTAGCACAGATACGCAGTATTTT,CASRASGTASTDTQYF
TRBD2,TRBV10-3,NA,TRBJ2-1,TGTGCCATCGCACAGAGGCTAGCGGGAGACAATGAGCAGTTCTTC,CAIAQRLAGDNEQFF
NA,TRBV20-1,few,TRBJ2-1,TGCAGTGCTAAGGTCCCAAACAATGAGCAGTTCTTC,CSAKVPNNEQFF
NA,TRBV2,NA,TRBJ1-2,TGTGCCAGCAGTGACCCGGGACCCAACTATGGCTACACCTTC,CASSDPGPNYGYTF
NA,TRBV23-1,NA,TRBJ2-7,TGCGCCAGCCGACAGAGCACCTACGAGCAGTACTTC,CASRQSTYEQYF
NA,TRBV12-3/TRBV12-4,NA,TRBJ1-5,TGTGCCAGCAGTGACAGTTATCAGCCCCAGCATTTT,CASSDSYQPQHF
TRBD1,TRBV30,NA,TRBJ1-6,TGTGCCACACGGGACAGCTCTTCATCACCCCTCCACTTT,CATRDSSSSPLHF
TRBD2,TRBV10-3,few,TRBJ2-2,TGTGCCGCATGCTGCCGCGGGAGGGCCACCGGGGAGCTGTTTTTT,CAACCRGRATGELFF
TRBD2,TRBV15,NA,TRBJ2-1,TGTGCCACCAGCGGTGAATTAGCGGGAGGTTACAATGAGCAGTTCTTC,CATSGELAGGYNEQFF
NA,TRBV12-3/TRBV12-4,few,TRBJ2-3,TGTGCCAGCAGTTATCACTCGGTGGATACGCAGTATTTT,CASSYHSVDTQYF